The 6 T cell receptor beta chains in this list originate from one sample, sequenced in a study of shared T cell receptors in the human thymus. This table comes from immunoSEQ multiplex PCR, and its TCRdb copy is limited to in-frame clones, with some not included. The sample consists of about 610,000 clones, more than 75% of them appearing once. The same sample was also used in a study of human thymus T cells.

Source material: thymocytes. Every receptor here comes from a boy under two years old with a congenital heart defect.

This clone has more than one count but fewer than ten. This chain joins TRBV28 and TRBJ2-2, with a tentative D call TRBD1 (6 bases). CDR3 length: 16 amino acids. The V gene's germline CDR1 is MDHEN and CDR2 SYDVKM. The ends were cut back, 6 bases at V and 7 bases at J, with 21 bases in the middle. CDR3 sequence: CASSPRDNPGNGELFF. In nucleotides, the CDR3 is TGTGCCAGCAGCCCCCGGGACAACCCAGGTAACGGGGAGCTGTTTTTT.

The rearrangement uses TRBV5-6 and TRBJ2-3; 8 nucleotides agree with TRBD1. CDR1 and CDR2 (germline): SGHDT, YYEEEE. The CDR3 contains 15 residues. After removal of 4 bases from V and 2 bases from J, the junction contained 6 bases not matched to a gene. The CDR3 nucleotides read TGTGCCAGCAGCGACAGGGGTTGGGACACAGATACGCAGTATTTT. It encodes CASSDRGWDTDTQYF.

This clone was detected once. The chain carries TRBV28 and TRBJ2-1; 10 bases map to TRBD2. The CDR3 is made up of 17 amino acids. V lost 3 bases and J lost 6; bases outside the gene matches: 11. Per germline, CDR1 MDHEN and CDR2 SYDVKM. CDR3 region: CASSLRASGRVGNEQFF. The CDR3 DNA is TGTGCCAGCAGTTTGAGGGCTAGCGGGAGAGTGGGCAATGAGCAGTTCTTC. Full variable domain (rest looked up from reference TRBV28 and TRBJ2-1): DVKVTQSSRYLVKRTGEKVFLECVQDMDHENMFWYRQDPGLGLRLIYFSYDVKMKEKGDIPEGYSVSREKKERFSLILESASTNQTSMYLCASSLRASGRVGNEQFFGPGTRLTVL.

V and J are TRBV10-2 and TRBJ2-3, with 10 bases identical to TRBD2. Trimming took 8 bases from V and 0 from J; bases not matched to a gene: 17. From germline, CDR1 is WSHSY and CDR2 SAAADI. The CDR3 length is 19 residues. The CDR3 region is CASSSPQREGPRSTDTQYF. Written as DNA, the CDR3 is TGCGCCAGCTCCTCCCCCCAGCGGGAGGGACCTCGGAGCACAGATACGCAGTATTTT.

This chain uses TRBV5-6 with TRBJ2-7; a possible D gene is TRBD1 (6 bases). The CDR3 has 14 residues. The V gene's germline CDR1 is SGHDT and CDR2 YYEEEE. Trimming pared 1 base from V and 3 bases from J, leaving 11 bases between. The CDR3, as DNA: TGTGCCAGCAGCTTGATCGTCAGGGGCTACGAGCAGTACTTC. It specifies CASSLIVRGYEQYF.

The V and J genes are TRBV10-3 and TRBJ2-2, with a tentative D call TRBD2 (6 bases). With 6 bases removed from V and 3 bases from J, the gap between germline ends came to 11 bases. Looked up from germline, CDR1 is ENHRY and CDR2 is SYGVKD. The CDR3 has 14 residues. CDR3 loop: CAIREGPDTGELFF. The CDR3 DNA follows: TGTGCCATCAGGGAGGGTCCGGACACCGGGGAGCTGTTTTTT.